Listed below are T cell receptor beta chains from one sample, sequenced in a study of cytomegalovirus exposure and HLA in healthy donors. TCRdb keeps only in-frame clones here, not all; method: immunoSEQ multiplex PCR. The data contain roughly 120,000 clones, roughly four fifths of them singletons. The sequencing sample was made of PBMCs. All receptors come from a man aged 50 to 59 in good health and CMV-seronegative. CDR3s include the opening cysteine and the closing phenylalanine or tryptophan. D genes are given only for firm matches. Only part of the rows carry a size: once, few, many, or a class if the clone is expanded.

TRBV27,TRBJ2-1,-,once,CASSLQVPSEQFF,TGTGCCAGCAGTTTACAGGTGCCGAGTGAGCAGTTCTTC
TRBV5-1,TRBJ2-3,-,few,CASSLGGGTDTQYF,TGCGCCAGCAGCTTGGGGGGAGGCACAGATACGCAGTATTTT
TRBV7-2,TRBJ1-2,-,-,CASSRSPGNRGYTF,TGTGCCAGCAGCCGTTCACCAGGGAACCGTGGCTACACCTTC
TRBV29-1,TRBJ1-1,-,-,CSVGTAPNTEAFF,TGCAGCGTTGGGACAGCGCCAAACACTGAAGCTTTCTTT
TRBV7-9,TRBJ2-7,-,-,CSSSQMDSEQYF,TGTTCCAGCAGCCAAATGGACTCGGAGCAGTACTTC
TRBV7-2,TRBJ2-2,-,-,CASSLGGLLGITGELFF,TGTGCCAGCAGCTTAGGGGGCCTCTTAGGAATCACCGGGGAGCTGTTTTTT
TRBV18,TRBJ1-1,-,few,CASSPSMNTEAFF,TGTGCCAGCTCACCCTCTATGAACACTGAAGCTTTCTTT
TRBV10-3,TRBJ2-7,-,-,CAISDLKGGTGPYEQYF,TGTGCCATCAGTGATTTAAAGGGAGGTACGGGCCCCTACGAGCAGTACTTC
TRBV11-2,TRBJ1-5,-,few,CASSPGAGNQPQHF,TGTGCCAGCAGCCCAGGGGCGGGCAATCAGCCCCAGCATTTT
TRBV25-1,TRBJ1-1,-,-,CASSDQDSGARGAFF,TGTGCCAGCAGTGACCAGGACAGCGGAGCCCGGGGAGCTTTCTTT
TRBV28,TRBJ1-3,-,-,CASSFAGGVNTIYF,TGTGCCAGCAGTTTCGCAGGAGGGGTAAACACCATATATTTT
TRBV21-1,TRBJ2-1,-,-,CASSRAGGPTYNEQFF,TGTGCCAGCAGCAGAGCGGGGGGGCCCACCTACAATGAGCAGTTCTTC
TRBV20-1,TRBJ2-4,-,few,CSAREVRVQYF,TGCAGTGCTAGAGAAGTCAGGGTTCAGTACTTC
TRBV2,TRBJ2-5,-,-,CASALLAEETQYF,TGTGCCAGCGCACTGTTGGCGGAAGAGACCCAGTACTTC
TRBV5-1,TRBJ2-4,TRBD1,-,CASSQLTGDGIQYF,TGCGCCAGCAGCCAACTTACAGGGGATGGCATTCAGTACTTC
TRBV28,TRBJ2-2,TRBD2,few,CASSLSGLVGTGELFF,TGTGCCAGCAGTTTGAGCGGACTAGTCGGCACCGGGGAGCTGTTTTTT
TRBV7-2,TRBJ2-1,-,-,CASSPQAEQFF,TGTGCCAGCAGCCCACAGGCTGAGCAGTTCTTC
TRBV6-1,TRBJ2-2,-,few,CASSESYVGGNTGELFF,TGTGCCAGCAGTGAAAGTTATGTGGGGGGTAACACCGGGGAGCTGTTTTTT
TRBV7-8,TRBJ2-1,-,-,CAGSLGWGPNSYNEQFF,TGTGCCGGCAGCTTAGGTTGGGGGCCGAACTCCTACAATGAGCAGTTCTTC
TRBV6-5,TRBJ1-3,-,few,CASSYSTNTIYF,TGTGCCAGCAGTTACTCGACTAACACCATATATTTT
TRBV5-1,TRBJ1-4,-,-,CASGSGAANEKLFF,TGCGCCAGCGGGTCGGGAGCCGCAAATGAAAAACTGTTTTTT
TRBV7-2,TRBJ2-7,TRBD2,few,CASSVTSGWTYEQYF,TGTGCCAGCAGCGTAACTAGCGGGTGGACCTACGAGCAGTACTTC
TRBV7-9,TRBJ2-3,-,-,CASSLVGGSDTQYF,TGTGCCAGCAGCTTAGTTGGGGGGTCAGATACGCAGTATTTT
TRBV7-3,TRBJ2-5,-,-,CASSLLGLKQETQYF,TGTGCCAGCAGCTTATTGGGGCTAAAACAAGAGACCCAGTACTTC
TRBV13,TRBJ1-6,-,-,CASSLQGSSYNSPLHF,TGTGCCAGCAGCTTACAGGGGAGCTCCTATAATTCACCCCTCCACTTT
TRBV15,TRBJ1-3,TRBD1,-,CATSSNRGSGNTIYF,TGTGCCACCAGCAGCAACAGGGGCTCTGGAAACACCATATATTTT
TRBV4-3,TRBJ2-1,TRBD2,-,CASSQRLAEGQYNEQFF,TGCGCCAGCAGCCAACGACTAGCGGAGGGCCAATACAATGAGCAGTTCTTC
TRBV10-2,TRBJ2-2,-,-,CASSDPGPGELFF,TGCGCCAGCAGTGACCCTGGGCCCGGGGAGCTGTTTTTT
TRBV28,TRBJ1-3,TRBD1,few,CASSGDSRSGNTIYF,TGTGCCAGCAGTGGGGACAGCCGCTCTGGAAACACCATATATTTT
TRBV19,TRBJ1-1,-,-,CASSIVNTEAFF,TGTGCCAGTAGTATCGTGAACACTGAAGCTTTCTTT
TRBV6-5,TRBJ1-5,-,-,CASSYSFRQNQPQHF,TGTGCCAGCAGTTACTCTTTCAGGCAGAATCAGCCCCAGCATTTT
TRBV19,TRBJ1-5,-,-,CASSNHVRGWLSGNQPQHF,TGTGCCAGTAGTAACCACGTCAGGGGATGGTTGTCGGGCAATCAGCCCCAGCATTTT
TRBV5-1,TRBJ2-5,-,-,CASRTQGQETQYF,TGCGCCAGCCGCACGCAGGGGCAAGAGACCCAGTACTTC
TRBV28,TRBJ1-5,TRBD1,-,CASSRDRNSNQPQHF,TGTGCCAGCAGTAGGGACAGGAATAGCAATCAGCCCCAGCATTTT
TRBV7-3,TRBJ1-6,-,-,CASSLSRNSPLHF,TGTGCCAGCAGCTTGTCGCGAAATTCACCCCTCCACTTT
TRBV2,TRBJ2-5,TRBD1,-,CASSLQGAGETQYF,TGTGCCAGCAGCCTGCAGGGGGCAGGTGAGACCCAGTACTTC